This T cell receptor (beta chain) was found in a study of T cells in localized non-small cell lung cancer. Study-wide findings and caveats: A raised T cell density in blood coincided with lengthier overall survival. Sequencing covered just one tumor region, so heterogeneity cannot be ruled out. A median 57 of the top 100 tumor clones appeared in adjacent lung.

The CDR3 contains 14 residues. Trimming took 5 bases from V and 2 from J, leaving 13 bases between them. Germline V gene data show CDR1 as LNHDA and CDR2 as SQIVND (reference sequence). The table came from immunoSEQ multiplex PCR; TCRdb's copy has only in-frame clones and leaves some out. The profile shows about 24,000 clones, more than 65% of them singletons. Comment on this clone: What it recognizes is unknown.

The TCR sequence derives from a man aged 40-75 years with stage II lung adenocarcinoma. Sample: PBMCs, taken before any cancer treatment. V usage is TRBV19 and J usage is TRBJ2-7; D might be TRBD1 or TRBD2, each matching 5 bases. CDR3 sequence (DNA): TGTGCCAGTAGTTCCGGGACCCTGCCCTACGAGCAGTACTTC. The encoded protein is CASSSGTLPYEQYF. Based on the CDR3 plus reference TRBV19 and TRBJ2-7, the full variable domain is DGGITQSPKYLFRKEGQNVTLSCEQNLNHDAMYWYRQDPGQGLRLIYYSQIVNDFQKGDIAEGYSVSREKKESFPLTVTSAQKNPTAFYLCASSSGTLPYEQYFGPGTRLTVT.